This TCR beta chain is drawn from a study of shared clonotypes between healthy human individuals. Study information: Plates per donor: three CD4 naive, three CD4 memory, two CD8 naive, one CD8 memory.

Worth noting for this clone: Its cognate antigen is unknown. Here the CDR3 omits its conserved ending phenylalanine or tryptophan, so a read error is the likely source. Because the CDR3's place on the DNA is in doubt, the DNA is left out and the CDR3 is given as listed by TCRdb.

Germline CDR1 and CDR2: MDHEN and SYDVKM. The CDR3 sequence runs 13 residues, both termini included. A deep-level run was used for the assay. Profiled with immunoSEQ multiplex PCR; TCRdb holds only in-frame clones, not every one. The sample has around 1.6 million clones, approximately 98% seen once; the top ten hold roughly 0.45%. Naive CD4+ cells were CD45RA-selected; the remaining cells were memory. Findings of the study overall: The genetic and exposure-history diversity represented was limited by few donors.

The sequencing input was naive CD4+ T cells sorted from blood. Subset reported: CD45RA+ positively selected. The clonotype was recovered from a man aged 25 to 45 in good health. The genes are TRBV28 and TRBJ1-1; TRBD1, as called in the table, went unchecked against the DNA. The CDR3 reads CASSLVQGVPSVS.